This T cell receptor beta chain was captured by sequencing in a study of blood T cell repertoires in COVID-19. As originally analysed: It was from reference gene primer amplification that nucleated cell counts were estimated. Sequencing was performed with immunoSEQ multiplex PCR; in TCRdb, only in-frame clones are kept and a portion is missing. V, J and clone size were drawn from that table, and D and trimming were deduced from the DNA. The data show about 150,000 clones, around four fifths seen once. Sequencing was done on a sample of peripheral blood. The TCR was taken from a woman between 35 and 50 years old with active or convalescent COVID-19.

The CDR3 DNA reads TGTGCCAGCAAGAGGACAGGGCAAACCTACGAGCAGTACTTC. Protein product: CASKRTGQTYEQYF. V is TRBV2 and J is TRBJ2-7; TRBD1 agrees at 8 bases. The CDR3 is 14 residues long. The germline V gene has CDR1 SNHLY and CDR2 FYNNEI. V lost 7 bases to trimming and J lost 2 bases; unmatched junction nucleotides: 7.